This paragraph covers one T cell receptor (beta chain) sequence. The sample belongs to a study of T-cell reconstitution after alpha-beta-depleted transplantation in children. Germline lookup yields CDR1 LGHNA and CDR2 YNFKEQ. J lost 3 bases, V lost 3 bases, and 4 bases had no gene match. The CDR3 spans 16 residues. Unique molecular identifiers were incorporated into the prepared TCRbeta library. TCRdb used MiXCR to reprocess the PCR reads, holding one entry per CDR3 protein. The repertoire holds 780,000 or so distinct CDR3 sequences, with 16% as singletons. The sequence derives from a male patient aged 5 to 17 who had a stem cell transplant for acute lymphoblastic leukemia, so the T cells may come from the graft donor. The starting material was PBMCs, mostly from graft donor cells, obtained 360 days after TCRalphabeta/CD19-depleted stem cell transplant. The chain joins TRBV4-2 to TRBJ2-1, with 11 positions matching TRBD2. The CDR3 bases are TGTGCCAGCAGCCACCCACTAGCGGGAGACTACAATGAGCAGTTCTTC. It is translated as CASSHPLAGDYNEQFF.